Given below is one T cell receptor (beta chain) in context. The CDR3 runs 15 residues. Per germline, CDR1 LGHNA and CDR2 YSLEER. Trimming cost V 0 bases and J 0 bases, with 9 bases left between them. The source of the sample is a study of cytomegalovirus exposure and HLA in healthy donors. Primers for the PCR totalled 60 Vbeta and 13 Jbeta. Measured with immunoSEQ multiplex PCR; TCRdb has only the in-frame clones, and not every one. The table shows more than 200,000 clones, with about 74% occurring only once. Input material: PBMCs. This chain uses TRBV4-3 with TRBJ2-7; a weak D match, TRBD2 (6 bases). This clonotype was sampled from a man in his forties or fifties in good health and CMV-seronegative. CDR3 protein: CASSQDGGVSYEQYF. The CDR3 coding sequence is TGCGCCAGCAGCCAAGACGGCGGGGTCTCCTACGAGCAGTACTTC.